This TCR beta chain was observed in a study of T cells in Graves' hyperthyroidism and ophthalmopathy. V dropped 1 base and J dropped 3; count of bases not matched to a gene: 7. This CDR3 has 16 residues. The germline V gene has CDR1 MNHNS and CDR2 SASEGT. Note on this clonotype: Antigen: not known.

RNA transcripts served as the template for amplifying TCR beta CDR3 regions. Carried out on the TCR CDR3, a first-round RT-PCR used the HTBI primer set. TCRdb recomputed calls from the multiplex PCR reads with MiXCR, one row per CDR3 protein. This table has hundreds of thousands of distinct CDR3 sequences, 15% to 20% appearing once. Whole-study findings and limits: Appearing also in blood were most of the thyroid clonotypes expanded above 0.001.

The receptor was derived from a woman aged 45 to 65 with Graves' hyperthyroidism that later progressed to Graves' ophthalmopathy. Sequenced: blood. The J gene is TRBJ2-7, the V gene TRBV6-1; 9 nucleotides align to TRBD2. The CDR3: CASSEDGLAGNYEQYF. The CDR3 nucleotides are TGTGCCAGCAGTGAAGATGGCCTAGCGGGAAACTACGAGCAGTACTTC.